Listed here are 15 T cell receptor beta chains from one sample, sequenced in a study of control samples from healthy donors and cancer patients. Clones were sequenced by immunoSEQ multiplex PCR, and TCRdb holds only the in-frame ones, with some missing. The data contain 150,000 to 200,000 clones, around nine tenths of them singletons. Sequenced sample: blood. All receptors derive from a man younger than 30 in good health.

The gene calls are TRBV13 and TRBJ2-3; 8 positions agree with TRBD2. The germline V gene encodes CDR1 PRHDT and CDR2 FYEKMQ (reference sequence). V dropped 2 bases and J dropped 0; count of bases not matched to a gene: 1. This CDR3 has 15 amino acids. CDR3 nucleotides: TGTGCCAGCAGCTTAACTAGCGGTAGCACAGATACGCAGTATTTT. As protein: CASSLTSGSTDTQYF.

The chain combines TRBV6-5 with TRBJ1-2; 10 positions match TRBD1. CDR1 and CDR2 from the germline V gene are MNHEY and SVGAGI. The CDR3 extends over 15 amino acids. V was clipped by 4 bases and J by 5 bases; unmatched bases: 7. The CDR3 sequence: CASSSLTGGGYGYTF. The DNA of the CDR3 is TGTGCCAGCAGTTCGCTGACAGGGGGCGGGTATGGCTACACCTTC.

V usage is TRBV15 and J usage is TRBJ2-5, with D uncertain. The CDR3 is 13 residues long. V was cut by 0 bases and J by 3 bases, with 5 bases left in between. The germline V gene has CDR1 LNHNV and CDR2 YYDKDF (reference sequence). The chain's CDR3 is CATSREVEETQYF. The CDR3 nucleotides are TGTGCCACCAGCAGAGAAGTAGAAGAGACCCAGTACTTC.

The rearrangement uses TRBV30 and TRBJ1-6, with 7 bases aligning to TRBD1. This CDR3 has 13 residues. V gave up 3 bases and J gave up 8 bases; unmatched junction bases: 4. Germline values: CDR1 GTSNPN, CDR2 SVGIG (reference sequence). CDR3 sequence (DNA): TGTGCCTGGAGGGACAGGTGGGATTCACCCCTCCACTTT. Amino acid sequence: CAWRDRWDSPLHF.

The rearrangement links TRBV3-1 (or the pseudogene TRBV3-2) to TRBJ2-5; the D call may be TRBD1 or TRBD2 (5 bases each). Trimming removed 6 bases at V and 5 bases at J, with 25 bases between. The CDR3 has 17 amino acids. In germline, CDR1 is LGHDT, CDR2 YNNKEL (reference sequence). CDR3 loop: CASSLQGVRRQYETQYF. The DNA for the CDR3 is TGTGCCAGCAGTCTTCAAGGGGTTCGGAGGCAATATGAGACCCAGTACTTC.

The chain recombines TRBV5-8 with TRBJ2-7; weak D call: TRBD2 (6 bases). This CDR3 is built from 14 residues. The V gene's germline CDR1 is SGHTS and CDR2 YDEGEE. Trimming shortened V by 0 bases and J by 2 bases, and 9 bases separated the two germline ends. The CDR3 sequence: CASSLGREPYEQYF. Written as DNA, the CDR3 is TGTGCCAGCAGCTTGGGGCGGGAACCCTACGAGCAGTACTTC.

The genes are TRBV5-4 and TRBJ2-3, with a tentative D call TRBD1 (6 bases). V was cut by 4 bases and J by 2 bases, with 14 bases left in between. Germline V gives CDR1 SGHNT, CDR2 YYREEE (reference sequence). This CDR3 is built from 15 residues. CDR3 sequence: CASSHGQMITDTQYF. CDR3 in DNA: TGTGCCAGCAGCCACGGACAGATGATCACAGATACGCAGTATTTT.

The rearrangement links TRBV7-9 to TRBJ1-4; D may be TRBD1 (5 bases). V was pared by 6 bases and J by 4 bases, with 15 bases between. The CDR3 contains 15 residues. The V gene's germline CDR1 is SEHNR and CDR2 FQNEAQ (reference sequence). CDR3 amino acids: CASRDNSALNEKLFF. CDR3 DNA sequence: TGTGCCAGCAGGGACAACAGTGCGCTTAATGAAAAACTGTTTTTT.

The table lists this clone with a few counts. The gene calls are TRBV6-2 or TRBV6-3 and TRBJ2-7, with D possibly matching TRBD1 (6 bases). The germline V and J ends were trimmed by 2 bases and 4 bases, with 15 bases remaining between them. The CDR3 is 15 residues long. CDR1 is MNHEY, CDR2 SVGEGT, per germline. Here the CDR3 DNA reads TGTGCCAGCAGTTACACCGATGGACAGATATACGAGCAGTACTTC. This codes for CASSYTDGQIYEQYF.

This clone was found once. CDR3 in amino acids: CASSYKTGFPYEQYF. DNA of the CDR3: TGTGCCAGCAGCTATAAAACAGGGTTCCCTTACGAGCAGTACTTC. The gene calls are TRBV13 and TRBJ2-7; perhaps TRBD1 as D (6 bases). Germline lookup yields CDR1 PRHDT and CDR2 FYEKMQ (reference sequence). Trimming left V 4 bases short and J 4 bases short, with 17 bases between. The CDR3 runs to 15 residues.

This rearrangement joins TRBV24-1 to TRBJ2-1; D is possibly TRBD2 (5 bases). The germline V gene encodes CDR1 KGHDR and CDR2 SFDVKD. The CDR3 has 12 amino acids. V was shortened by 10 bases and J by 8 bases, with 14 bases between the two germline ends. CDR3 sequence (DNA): TGTGCCACGGACGAGGGCGGCGATGAGCAGTTCTTC. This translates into CATDEGGDEQFF.

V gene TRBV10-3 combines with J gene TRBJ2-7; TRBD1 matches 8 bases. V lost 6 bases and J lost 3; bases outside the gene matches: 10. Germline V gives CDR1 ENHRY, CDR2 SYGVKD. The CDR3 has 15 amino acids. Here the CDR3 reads CAISDPGQAIYEQYF. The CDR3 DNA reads TGTGCCATCAGCGACCCGGGACAGGCTATCTACGAGCAGTACTTC.

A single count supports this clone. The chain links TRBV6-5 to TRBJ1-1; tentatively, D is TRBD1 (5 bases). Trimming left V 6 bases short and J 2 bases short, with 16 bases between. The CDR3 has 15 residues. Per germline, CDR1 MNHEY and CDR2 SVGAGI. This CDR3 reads CASRPGGVYNTEAFF. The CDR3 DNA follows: TGTGCCAGCAGACCCGGGGGGGTCTATAACACTGAAGCTTTCTTT.

The CDR3, as DNA: TGTGCCAGCAGCCCTTCGACTAGCGGAATAACAGATACGCAGTATTTT. Protein sequence: CASSPSTSGITDTQYF. The rearrangement joins TRBV5-6 to TRBJ2-3, with 9 bases fitting TRBD2. The CDR3 consists of 16 residues. Trimming took 4 bases from V and 3 from J; bases not matched to a gene: 9. Germline V gene lookup returns CDR1 SGHDT and CDR2 YYEEEE. Based on the CDR3 plus reference TRBV5-6 and TRBJ2-3, the full variable domain is DAGVTQSPTHLIKTRGQQVTLRCSPKSGHDTVSWYQQALGQGPQFIFQYYEEEERQRGNFPDRFSGHQFPNYSSELNVNALLLGDSALYLCASSPSTSGITDTQYFGPGTRLTVL.

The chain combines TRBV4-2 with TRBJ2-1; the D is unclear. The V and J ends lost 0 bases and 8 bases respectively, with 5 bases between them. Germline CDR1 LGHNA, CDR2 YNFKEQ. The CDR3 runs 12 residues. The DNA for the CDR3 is TGTGCCAGCAGCCAAGATATCTATGAGCAGTTCTTC. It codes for CASSQDIYEQFF.